The clone carrying this TCR beta chain was seen many times. The V gene's germline CDR1 is GTSNPN and CDR2 SVGIG (reference sequence). The CDR3 sequence is 14 residues long. V dropped 3 bases and J dropped 5; count of bases not matched to a gene: 8. TCRdb reprocessed the reads via MiXCR and lists one record per CDR3 protein. The table shows about 1,100 distinct CDR3 sequences, with roughly 19% occurring only once. This entry belongs to a study of liver allograft versus peripheral blood T cells. Looking at the study overall: Peripheral blood of the recipients supplied T cell receptor repertoires that were compared with those in transplanted livers.

This rearrangement joins TRBV30 to TRBJ2-5, with TRBD1 matching over 8 bases. This receptor was obtained from a human patient who had a liver transplant. Some T cells may arise from the graft donor. The chain's CDR3 is CAWSPWTGKETQYF. CDR3 sequence (DNA): TGTGCCTGGAGCCCTTGGACAGGGAAGGAGACCCAGTACTTC.